The entry below describes one T cell receptor (beta chain). The table lists this clonotype with a few counts. Its antigen remains unidentified. Per-base quality was not reported, and no clone a single base away is much larger than it. These data belong to a study of blood T cells in healthy people across ages (dated by TCRdb to about 2015). Study-wide context: In model experiments, template switching captured about one uniquely barcoded TCR beta cDNA molecule for every two T cells. Age-related changes in TCR beta repertoire diversity were measured in the study by deep sequencing normalized with unique cDNA molecular identifiers. The donors were split into four age groups: young (average around 17 years), middle-aged (about 40), aged (more than 60) and long-lived (approximately 80). Donors of different ages were randomly distributed across sequencing lanes to avoid experimental bias. For two donors (one aged 18 to 30 and one aged 80 or older), the study analyzed two additional independent replicas of 1 million unique cDNA reads from the same blood draw.

Libraries were built with 5' RACE. The sample was run on an Illumina HiSeq 2500. A second PCR of roughly 6 to 11 cycles was run with a J-beta primer mix and a sample-barcoded 5' primer. A template-switch 5' adaptor carrying 12 random nucleotides introduced a unique molecular identifier onto each TCR beta cDNA molecule. Each sample yielded at least 3 million CDR3-containing paired-end reads. All of the RNA was converted into first-strand cDNA using the Mint cDNA synthesis kit, with a TRBC-specific oligonucleotide serving as the primer. Following uracil-DNA glycosylase treatment, all cDNA underwent a first 18-cycle PCR with the universal primers M1SS and BC2_uni_R. Concerning the study's data processing: For normalization, 1 million high-quality reads, each with a distinct molecular identifier, were randomly selected from each sample. Instead of being binned into consensus sequences, reads that shared molecular identifiers were thrown out. CDR3 identification, clonotype clustering and error correction used MiTCR with a Q25 quality threshold and the strictest error-elimination algorithm. A nonparametric unseen species model with Euler transformation was used to estimate lower-bound total TCR beta diversity. Using fastp trimming at Q25 and MiXCR clonotype assembly, TCRdb reanalyzed the public sequencing data and kept in-frame beta chains. One record per CDR3 amino acid sequence lists the most common genes and DNA. What appears here as the V and J calls and clone size reflects TCRdb's work, not the paper's. Within this sample are 1.4 million or so distinct CDR3 sequences, with roughly 43% of them counted one time only. The ten largest clones add up to around 4% of the sample.

Systemically healthy Caucasian individuals from Russia, approximately 39 in total and aged roughly 6 to 100 years, were included as donors. Roughly 11 milliliters of peripheral blood were drawn from each donor into EDTA-treated Vacutainer tubes. Ficoll-Paque density-gradient centrifugation was used to isolate PBMCs, with at least 7 million per sample. Total RNA was extracted from PBMCs with Trizol reagent, with at least 6 micrograms obtained per sample. For every donor, flow cytometry on a PBMC aliquot measured the percentage of naive CD45RAhigh/CD27high T cells. What the research found in general, with its limitations: Because the CMV infection status of the donors was unknown, age-related changes in expanded clonotypes may potentially have been confounded. Estimates of total diversity based on one million sequenced T cells were considered lower bounds and underestimates. The percentage of naive T cells measured by flow cytometry correlated strongly with observed TCR beta diversity. Compared with the aged group, the long-lived group had more naive CD4+ T cells, fewer expanded clones and increased TCR diversity, a pattern suggesting age selection. Because profiling used bulk unsorted PBMCs, naive and antigen-experienced compartments could not be compared conclusively. Observed TCR beta diversity per million T cells fell roughly linearly with age, and a significant reduction was already apparent by age roughly 40.

The receptor was derived from a woman aged 18-29 years in good health. Sequencing used blood.

In nucleotides, the sequence is TGCGCCAGCAGTCAACGCCGCCGGGACAGGGCCGAGCAGTACTTC. Its protein reads: CASSQRRRDRAEQYF. The receptor chain draws on TRBV23-1 and TRBJ2-7, with 9 junctional bases fitting TRBD1. TRBV23-1 is an ORF for which the function is uncertain. From the cysteine through the phenylalanine, the CDR3 covers 15 amino acids. Only the CDR3 region is kept as DNA, spanning 45 bases read in frame from base 1. Germline trimming amounts to 2 bases on V and 6 bases on J, with 8 as the count of junction bases outside the gene matches.